The sequence of this T cell receptor beta chain was determined in a study of blood T cells in healthy people across ages. Regarding the study as a whole: PBMC samples, being unsorted, prevented any conclusive comparison of naive and antigen-experienced cells. It was found that TCR beta diversity correlated strongly with the percentage of naive T cells. As age increased, TCR beta diversity per million T cells fell in a roughly linear fashion.

The CDR3 has 19 amino acids. V lost 6 bases and J lost 0; bases outside the gene matches: 17. Germline CDR1 MNHEY, CDR2 SVGEGT. As to this clonotype: What it binds is not known.

The second PCR ran roughly 7 to 12 cycles with a sample-barcoded 5' primer and J-beta primers. Researchers report that a template-switch adaptor with 12 random nucleotides tagged each cDNA molecule. MiXCR, applied by TCRdb to the 5' RACE reads, yields one record per CDR3 protein. The table shows approximately 850,000 distinct CDR3 sequences, with roughly 44% occurring only once. This TCR was sampled from a man in his sixties in good health. The chain recombines TRBV6-2 or TRBV6-3 with TRBJ1-5; TRBD1 matches 7 bases. Sequences were obtained from blood. CDR3 loop: CASRLHRDSINHSNQPQHF. DNA of the CDR3: TGTGCCAGCAGACTACACCGGGACAGCATCAACCATAGCAATCAGCCCCAGCATTTT.